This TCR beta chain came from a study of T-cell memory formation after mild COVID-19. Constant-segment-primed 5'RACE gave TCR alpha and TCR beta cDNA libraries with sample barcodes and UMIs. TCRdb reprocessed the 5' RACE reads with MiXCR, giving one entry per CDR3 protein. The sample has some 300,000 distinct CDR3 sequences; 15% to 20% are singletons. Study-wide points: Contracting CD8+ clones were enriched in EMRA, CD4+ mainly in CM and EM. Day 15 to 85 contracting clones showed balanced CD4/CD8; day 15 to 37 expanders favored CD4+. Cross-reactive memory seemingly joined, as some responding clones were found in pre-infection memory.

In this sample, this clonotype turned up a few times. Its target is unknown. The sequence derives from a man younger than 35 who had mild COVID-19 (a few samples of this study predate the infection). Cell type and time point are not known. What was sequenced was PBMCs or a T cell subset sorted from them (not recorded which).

DNA of the CDR3: TGCGCCAGCAGCTTGGTCGATGGCGAGCAGTACTTC. It yields the protein CASSLVDGEQYF. The chain joins TRBV5-1 to TRBJ2-7; the D is unclear. The CDR3 is 12 residues long. Germline-derived CDR1 and CDR2 are SGHRS and YFSETQ. V dropped 0 bases and J dropped 6 bases, with 7 bases sitting between them. Drawing the rest from reference TRBV5-1 and TRBJ2-7, the complete variable domain is KAGVTQTPRYLIKTRGQQVTLSCSPISGHRSVSWYQQTPGQGLQFLFEYFSETQRNKGNFPGRFSGRQFSNSRSEMNVSTLELGDSALYLCASSLVDGEQYFGPGTRLTVT.